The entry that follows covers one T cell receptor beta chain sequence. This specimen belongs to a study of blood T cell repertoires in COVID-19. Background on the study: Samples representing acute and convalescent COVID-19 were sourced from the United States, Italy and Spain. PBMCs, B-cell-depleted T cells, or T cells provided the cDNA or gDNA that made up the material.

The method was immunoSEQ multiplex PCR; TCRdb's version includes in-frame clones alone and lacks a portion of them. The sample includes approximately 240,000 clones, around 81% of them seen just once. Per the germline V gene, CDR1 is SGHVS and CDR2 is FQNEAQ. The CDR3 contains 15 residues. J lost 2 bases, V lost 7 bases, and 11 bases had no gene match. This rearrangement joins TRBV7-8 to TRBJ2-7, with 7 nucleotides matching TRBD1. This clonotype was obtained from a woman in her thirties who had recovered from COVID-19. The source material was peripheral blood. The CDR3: CASNLEGAATYEQYF. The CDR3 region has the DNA TGTGCCAGCAACCTAGAGGGGGCGGCAACCTACGAGCAGTACTTC.